Described below is a single TCR beta chain sequence and its context. Its antigen is unknown. From germline, CDR1 is SGHAT and CDR2 FQDESV (reference sequence). This CDR3 region has 14 residues. Trimming took 5 bases from V and 5 from J; bases not matched to a gene: 7. Sequenced by immunoSEQ multiplex PCR; TCRdb stores in-frame clones only, minus some. The data show tens of thousands of clones, roughly 98% seen once. The sample originates from a study of Tregs in tolerant kidney transplant recipients. Study-wide points: Biological reproducibility was not directly addressed, but technical replication error appeared minimal.

The chain joins TRBV11-1 to TRBJ2-5, with 8 bases lining up with TRBD1. The clonotype originates from a human donor who received a combined kidney and bone marrow transplant. The input for sequencing was Tregs from blood, taken before the transplant. For the CDR3, the DNA is TGTGCCAGCAGCAGCAGGGGGCTCTACGAGACCCAGTACTTC. Translated, it gives CASSSRGLYETQYF.